The 8 T cell receptor beta chains listed next were all sequenced from one sample in a study of human CD8 memory T cell subsets. Libraries of TCR beta chains were produced by 5' RACE (UMI-labeled). From the 5' RACE reads, TCRdb lists one entry per CDR3 protein and no DNA. This listing includes under 6,000 distinct CDR3 sequences. Sequences were obtained from CD8+ T cells from PBMCs. Receptor source: a human donor in good health.

This chain connects TRBV7-3 to TRBJ1-2; the TCRdb D gene call, TRBD1, has no DNA to confirm it. CDR3 size: 14 residues. Germline lookup yields CDR1 SGHTA and CDR2 FQGTGA. CDR3 loop: CASSPGQGGYGYTF.

The chain recombines TRBV6-1 with TRBJ2-1; the TCRdb D gene call, TRBD1, has no DNA to confirm it. The CDR3 consists of 13 residues. Germline-derived CDR1 and CDR2 are MNHNS and SASEGT. CDR3 region: CASRAMDSTGLFF.

According to its frequency, this clonotype is medium-sized. V and J are TRBV7-9 and TRBJ2-1; TCRdb designates TRBD1, a call that cannot be tested without DNA. The CDR3 extends over 17 amino acids. Germline CDR1 and CDR2: SEHNR and FQNEAQ (reference sequence). The CDR3 sequence: CASSPPAGASSYNEQFF.

The rearrangement uses TRBV5-8 and TRBJ2-3. Per the germline V gene, CDR1 is SGHTS and CDR2 is YDEGEE. The CDR3 extends over 16 amino acids. The CDR3 loop reads CASSLGTWSTTDTQYF.

This clonotype is large (0.1 to 1%) by frequency. The chain uses TRBV7-3 and TRBJ2-3. The CDR3 spans 13 residues. Germline V gene data show CDR1 as SGHTA and CDR2 as FQGTGA. This CDR3 is CASSLTFADTQYF.

This chain links TRBV29-1 with TRBJ2-1; without DNA, the TCRdb call of TRBD1 cannot be checked. Germline V gene sequence: CDR1 SQVTM, CDR2 ANQGSEA. This CDR3 comprises 15 residues. The CDR3 sequence is CSVVVQDRPDNEQFF.

The chain couples TRBV12-3 or TRBV12-4 to TRBJ1-2. CDR3 length: 12 residues. CDR3 amino acids: CASSSGFYGYTF.

This clonotype is large by frequency. This chain joins TRBV4-1 and TRBJ1-2. The CDR3 sequence is 16 residues long. Per germline, CDR1 MGHRA and CDR2 YSYEKL. The CDR3: CASSQASMGNDYGYTF.